Here is one T cell receptor (beta chain) with its context. The sample originates from a study of blood T cell repertoires in COVID-19. On the study more broadly: Sample material is recorded as cDNA or gDNA derived from T cells, B-cell-depleted T cells, or PBMCs.

Libraries were prepared by immunoSEQ multiplex PCR; TCRdb keeps only in-frame clonotypes and omits some of them. The table shows under 200,000 clones, with 80% to 90% occurring only once. CDR1 is SNHLY and CDR2 is FYNNEI in the germline V gene. The CDR3 spans 14 residues. With 5 bases removed from V and 5 bases from J, the gap between germline ends came to 15 bases. This chain connects TRBV2 to TRBJ1-2; TRBD1 might be the D (6 bases). Input material: peripheral blood. This clonotype originated in a woman aged 70-85 years with COVID-19, enrolled during active disease. The CDR3 coding sequence is TGTGCCAGCAGTAGGGAACAGGGCGGATATGGCTACACCTTC. Encoded protein: CASSREQGGYGYTF.